The 22 T cell receptor beta chains presented below share a single source sample, sequenced in a study of CD8+ T cells in alopecia areata. RNA was extracted and reverse transcribed into cDNA as the sequencing template. Assay used: immunoSEQ multiplex PCR; TCRdb lists only in-frame clones, some missing. The sample contains 100,000 to 130,000 clones, 55% to 70% of which appear only once. The material sequenced was NKG2D-low CD8+ T cells sorted from blood. Receptors were obtained from a human donor with alopecia areata.

The chain has TRBV29-1 and TRBJ1-4; D not resolved. This CDR3 is built from 13 residues. V was clipped by 6 bases and J by 6 bases, with 14 bases between them. CDR1 is SQVTM and CDR2 is ANQGSEA in the germline V gene. The CDR3 here is CSVTGSSYEKLFF. DNA of the CDR3: TGCAGCGTAACGGGAAGCAGCTATGAAAAACTGTTTTTT.

V is TRBV2 and J is TRBJ2-2, with TRBD2 matching 7 bases. CDR1 SNHLY and CDR2 FYNNEI come from the germline V gene. The CDR3 has 14 residues. J lost 5 bases, V lost 7 bases, and 7 bases had no gene match. CDR3 nucleotide sequence: TGTGCCAGCACCCGGGACTACAGTACCGGGGAGCTGTTTTTT. Its translation: CASTRDYSTGELFF.

The V and J genes are TRBV10-2 and TRBJ2-7, with D unclear. This CDR3 spans 11 amino acids. Trimming removed 0 bases from V and 6 bases from J, with 3 bases in between. Germline CDR1 is WSHSY and CDR2 is SAAADI. The CDR3 sequence is CASSESTEQYF. CDR3 nucleotide sequence: TGCGCCAGCAGTGAGTCGACCGAGCAGTACTTC.

The chain recombines TRBV7-9 with TRBJ1-2; D is ambiguous. Trimming took off 5 bases at V and 4 bases at J, with 23 bases between the two ends. Germline CDR1 SEHNR, CDR2 FQNEAQ (reference sequence). The CDR3 spans 17 residues. The CDR3, as DNA: TGTGCCAGCAGCCCCGCCGTGCGTAGGGAATATGGCTATGGCTACACCTTC. Translating gives CASSPAVRREYGYGYTF.

This clone was detected only a few times. The V call is TRBV5-1, the J call TRBJ2-1; TRBD2 is a possible D gene (6 bases). The CDR3 runs 14 residues. V shed 5 bases and J shed 12 bases, with 21 bases lying between them. The V gene's germline CDR1 is SGHRS and CDR2 YFSETQ. CDR3 in DNA: TGCGCCAGCAGTCCTGCACACCGACTAGAGACGCAGTTCTTC. It is translated as CASSPAHRLETQFF.

This clone was picked up a small number of times. J is TRBJ1-1 and V is TRBV7-9, with TRBD1 matching 8 bases. The V segment lost 5 bases and the J segment 6 bases; nucleotides outside the gene matches: 5. The CDR3 covers 13 residues. Germline V gene lookup returns CDR1 SEHNR and CDR2 FQNEAQ (reference sequence). CDR3 bases: TGTGCCAGCAGCGGGCAGGGGGCCGCTGAAGCTTTCTTT. The encoded protein is CASSGQGAAEAFF.

The V gene is TRBV27, the J gene TRBJ2-5; D may be TRBD1 (5 bases). The germline V gene has CDR1 MNHEY and CDR2 SMNVEV (reference sequence). V was clipped by 5 bases and J by 1 base, with 8 bases between them. The length of the CDR3 is 13 residues. CDR3 DNA sequence: TGTGCCAGCAGTGCGGACATCCAAGAGACCCAGTACTTC. Its protein product is CASSADIQETQYF.

This clone has a handful of counts. The CDR3 loop is CASSQQTSGRASEQYF. DNA for the CDR3: TGCGCCAGCAGCCAACAGACTAGCGGGAGGGCCAGCGAGCAGTACTTC. The chain is built from TRBV4-1 and TRBJ2-7, with 14 bases lining up with TRBD2. Germline-derived CDR1 and CDR2 are MGHRA and YSYEKL. The length of the CDR3 is 16 residues. With 2 bases clipped from V and 6 bases from J, the junction kept 6 bases outside the gene matches.

The V gene is TRBV7-9, the J gene TRBJ2-1; possible D gene TRBD1, 6 bases. The V gene lost 1 base and the J gene lost 5 bases, with 12 bases spanning the gap. CDR3 size: 15 residues. Germline V gives CDR1 SEHNR, CDR2 FQNEAQ (reference sequence). The CDR3 DNA follows: TGTGCCAGCAGCTTAGTCGATAGGGGGAACAATGAGCAGTTCTTC. Residues: CASSLVDRGNNEQFF.

The chain combines TRBV27 with TRBJ2-3, with 12 bases fitting TRBD2. V dropped 2 bases and J dropped 1; count of bases not matched to a gene: 4. The CDR3 sequence is 17 residues long. Germline-derived CDR1 and CDR2 are MNHEY and SMNVEV (reference sequence). The CDR3 DNA follows: TGTGCCAGCAGTTTAATGGGGACTAGCGGGCGCACAGATACGCAGTATTTT. It specifies CASSLMGTSGRTDTQYF.

The chain's CDR3 is CASSSTGPYEQYF. CDR3 nucleotides: TGTGCCAGCAGTTCGACAGGCCCCTACGAGCAGTACTTC. The chain is built from TRBV27 and TRBJ2-7; tentatively, D is TRBD1 (6 bases). Germline V gives CDR1 MNHEY, CDR2 SMNVEV (reference sequence). V lost 4 bases, J lost 2 bases, and 9 bases lay in between. The CDR3 runs to 13 residues.

The chain is built from TRBV5-4 and TRBJ2-3, with 11 nucleotides matching TRBD2. The CDR3 covers 19 residues. Germline-derived CDR1 and CDR2 are SGHNT and YYREEE (reference sequence). V dropped 4 bases and J dropped 5; count of bases not matched to a gene: 18. Here the CDR3 DNA reads TGTGCCAGCAGCCTGGTGGGTAGCGGGAGGGCCATAAACCGAGATACGCAGTATTTT. Protein: CASSLVGSGRAINRDTQYF.

This clone was counted only a few times. The V call is TRBV7-3, the J call TRBJ2-5; TRBD2 aligns across 9 bases. Per germline, CDR1 SGHTA and CDR2 FQGTGA. V lost 5 bases, J lost 4 bases, and 5 bases stayed unmatched. The CDR3 sequence is 14 residues long. For the CDR3, the DNA is TGTGCCAGCAGCACAGCGGGAGGAGTAGAGACCCAGTACTTC. Amino acid sequence: CASSTAGGVETQYF.

The chain carries TRBV28 and TRBJ1-1, with D tentatively TRBD1 (6 bases). The V gene lost 4 bases and the J gene lost 4 bases, with 16 bases spanning the gap. There are 15 residues in the CDR3. Germline V gene data show CDR1 as MDHEN and CDR2 as SYDVKM. This CDR3 reads CASSSLRDIFTEAFF. CDR3 bases: TGTGCCAGCAGTTCCCTCCGGGACATATTCACTGAAGCTTTCTTT. Complete variable domain (other parts from reference TRBV28 and TRBJ1-1): DVKVTQSSRYLVKRTGEKVFLECVQDMDHENMFWYRQDPGLGLRLIYFSYDVKMKEKGDIPEGYSVSREKKERFSLILESASTNQTSMYLCASSSLRDIFTEAFFGQGTRLTVV.

Points on this clone: Mismatch with germline at one junction end may stem from a read error. The chain links TRBV5-4 to TRBJ2-7; 9 positions match TRBD1. The CDR3 is made up of 11 amino acids. Germline values: CDR1 SGHNT, CDR2 YYREEE (reference sequence). CDR3 coding DNA: TGTGCCAGCAGCTGGGGGGACAGGGAGCAATTC. Its translation is CASSWGDREQF.

V gene TRBV27 combines with J gene TRBJ2-2; D gene ambiguous. CDR3 length: 12 residues. V lost 3 bases, J lost 6 bases, and 5 bases lay in between. Per the germline V gene, CDR1 is MNHEY and CDR2 is SMNVEV (reference sequence). In DNA, the CDR3 is TGTGCCAGCAGTTTCGTAGCCGGGGAGCTGTTTTTT. Encoded protein: CASSFVAGELFF.

The chain couples TRBV4-1 to TRBJ2-7; no clear D gene. Deletions cut 0 bases from V and 4 bases from J, with 7 bases between. The CDR3 covers 13 residues. CDR1 MGHRA and CDR2 YSYEKL come from the germline V gene. CDR3 bases: TGCGCCAGCAGCCAAGATTTGGGATACGAGCAGTACTTC. This sequence encodes CASSQDLGYEQYF.

The J gene is TRBJ1-1, the V gene TRBV27; D is perhaps TRBD1 (5 bases). The V gene lost 3 bases and the J gene lost 7 bases, with 12 bases spanning the gap. Germline assignment: CDR1 MNHEY and CDR2 SMNVEV (reference sequence). The CDR3 loop spans 13 amino acids. This chain's CDR3 is CASSFPGRGEAFF. CDR3 sequence (DNA): TGTGCCAGCAGTTTTCCAGGGAGGGGTGAAGCTTTCTTT.

The chain carries TRBV28 and TRBJ1-1, with TRBD1 as a possible D gene (5 bases). The CDR3 covers 16 residues. Per germline, CDR1 MDHEN and CDR2 SYDVKM. The V gene lost 3 bases and the J gene lost 0 bases, with 14 bases spanning the gap. The CDR3 DNA reads TGTGCCAGCAGTTTTTCGGGGGGGTTTATGAACACTGAAGCTTTCTTT. Amino acids: CASSFSGGFMNTEAFF.

This clone was counted a few times. The gene calls are TRBV19 and TRBJ2-1; 12 bases map to TRBD2. Germline CDR1 reads LNHDA; CDR2 reads SQIVND (reference sequence). Losses at the gene ends were 5 bases for V and 3 bases for J; bases not matched to a gene: 5. CDR3 length: 16 residues. CDR3 sequence reads: CASSRGLAGIYNEQFF. The CDR3 DNA is TGTGCCAGTAGTCGTGGACTAGCGGGGATCTACAATGAGCAGTTCTTC.

The chain employs TRBV27 and TRBJ2-7; D tentatively fits TRBD1 or TRBD2 (5 bases each). The CDR3 extends over 16 amino acids. Germline V CDR1 and CDR2: MNHEY, SMNVEV (reference sequence). V shed 6 bases and J shed 1 base, with 19 bases lying between them. CDR3 nucleotide sequence: TGTGCCAGCAGCCTTGGGGGAAACCTCCTTTCCTACGAGCAGTACTTC. It translates to CASSLGGNLLSYEQYF.

V usage is TRBV16 and J usage is TRBJ1-2, with 11 bases that match TRBD1. Germline-derived CDR1 and CDR2 are KGHSY and FQNENV. V was pared by 3 bases and J by 7 bases, with 1 base of the junction left unmatched. CDR3 size: 13 residues. CDR3 sequence (DNA): TGTGCCAGCAGCCAGGGACAGGGGGTTGGCTACACCTTC. Its protein is CASSQGQGVGYTF. Filled out from reference TRBV16 and TRBJ1-2, the complete variable domain reads GEEVAQTPKHLVRGEGQKAKLYCAPIKGHSYVFWYQQVLKNEFKFLISFQNENVFDETGMPKERFSAKCLPNSPCSLEIQATKLEDSAVYFCASSQGQGVGYTFGSGTRLTVV.